The sample holds a few counts of the clone carrying this T cell receptor beta chain. No antigen is known for it. This record comes from a study of cytomegalovirus exposure and HLA in healthy donors. General study points: The study put under 200 TCR beta chains on its list as cytomegalovirus-associated. Compared with the approximately 680-donor mean, an Asian-associated ancestry cluster reportedly had fewer N-insertions, according to a later analysis. The presence/absence work took it that sequencing depth was about the same across donors.

CDR1 is MGHRA and CDR2 is YSYEKL in the germline V gene. The V segment lost 7 bases and the J segment 2 bases; nucleotides outside the gene matches: 13. This CDR3 spans 19 amino acids. Although they were nominally healthy when sampled, donors likely had unrecorded immune exposures. PCR used 60 Vbeta primers and 13 Jbeta primers. Clones were sequenced by immunoSEQ multiplex PCR, and TCRdb holds only the in-frame ones, with some missing. The sample includes about 110,000 clones, 70% seen only once; the top ten take roughly 11%. This TCR was sampled from a man between 40 and 49 years old in good health and CMV-seropositive. Sequenced input: PBMCs. The genes are TRBV4-1 and TRBJ2-1, with 14 bases identical to TRBD2. In DNA, the CDR3 is TGCGCCAGCACCGTACCCAGGACTAGCGGGAGGCTGACCTACAATGAGCAGTTCTTC. This encodes CASTVPRTSGRLTYNEQFF.